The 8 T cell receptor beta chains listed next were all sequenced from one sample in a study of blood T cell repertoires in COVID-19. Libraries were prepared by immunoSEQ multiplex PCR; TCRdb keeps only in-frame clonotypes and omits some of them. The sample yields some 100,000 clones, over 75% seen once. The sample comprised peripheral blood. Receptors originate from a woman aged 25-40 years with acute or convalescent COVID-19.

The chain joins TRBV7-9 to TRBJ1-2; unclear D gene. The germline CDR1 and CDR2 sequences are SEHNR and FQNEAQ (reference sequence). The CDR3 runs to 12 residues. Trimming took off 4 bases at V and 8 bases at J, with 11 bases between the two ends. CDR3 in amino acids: CASSSEPGGYTF. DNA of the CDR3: TGTGCCAGCAGCTCCGAACCGGGGGGCTACACCTTC.

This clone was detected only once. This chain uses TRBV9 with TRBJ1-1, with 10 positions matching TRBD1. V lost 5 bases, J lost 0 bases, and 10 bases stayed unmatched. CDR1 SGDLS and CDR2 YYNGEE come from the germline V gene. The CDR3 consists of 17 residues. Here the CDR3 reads CASSSPPGQGMNTEAFF. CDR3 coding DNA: TGTGCCAGCAGTTCCCCCCCGGGACAGGGGATGAACACTGAAGCTTTCTTT.

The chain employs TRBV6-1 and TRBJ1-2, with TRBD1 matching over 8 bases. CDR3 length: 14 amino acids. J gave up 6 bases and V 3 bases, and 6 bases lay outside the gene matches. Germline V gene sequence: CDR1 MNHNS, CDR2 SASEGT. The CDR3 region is CASSEDRVFDGYTF. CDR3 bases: TGTGCCAGCAGTGAGGACAGGGTATTTGATGGCTACACCTTC.

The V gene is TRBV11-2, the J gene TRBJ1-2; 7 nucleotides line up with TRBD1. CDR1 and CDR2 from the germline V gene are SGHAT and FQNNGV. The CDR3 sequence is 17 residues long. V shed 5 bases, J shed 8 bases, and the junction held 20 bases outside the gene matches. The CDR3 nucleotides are TGTGCCAGCAGCCCCTTCCCCTCCGACAGGGTGTCGGGAGGCTACACCTTC. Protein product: CASSPFPSDRVSGGYTF.

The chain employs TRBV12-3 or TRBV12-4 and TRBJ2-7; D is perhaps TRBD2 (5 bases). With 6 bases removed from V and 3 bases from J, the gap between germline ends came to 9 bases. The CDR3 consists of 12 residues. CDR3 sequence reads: CASRGANYEQYF. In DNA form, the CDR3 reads TGTGCCAGCAGGGGAGCCAACTACGAGCAGTACTTC.

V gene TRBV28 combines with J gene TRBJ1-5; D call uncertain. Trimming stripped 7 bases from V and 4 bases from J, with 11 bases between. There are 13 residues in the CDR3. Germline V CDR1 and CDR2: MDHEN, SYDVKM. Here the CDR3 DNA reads TGTGCCAGCATATACCCTAAAAATCAGCCCCAGCATTTT. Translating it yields CASIYPKNQPQHF.

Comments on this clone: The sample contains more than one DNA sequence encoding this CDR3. The CDR3 loop is CASGPDRGEQYF. CDR3 DNA: TGTGCTAGTGGACCGGACAGGGGCGAGCAGTACTTC. V gene TRBV12-5 combines with J gene TRBJ2-7; 9 bases fit TRBD1. V shed 6 bases and J 6 bases; nucleotides not matched to a gene: 3. The CDR3 is made up of 12 amino acids. CDR1 is LGHNT, CDR2 FRNRAP, per germline.

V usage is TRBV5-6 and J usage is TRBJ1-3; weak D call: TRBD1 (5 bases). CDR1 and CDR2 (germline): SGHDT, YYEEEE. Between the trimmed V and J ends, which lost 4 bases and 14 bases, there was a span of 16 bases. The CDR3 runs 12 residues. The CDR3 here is CASSRDWTSVYF. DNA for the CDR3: TGTGCCAGCAGCCGGGACTGGACGTCCGTATATTTT.